These 22 T cell receptor beta chains were sequenced from one sample in a study of blood T cell repertoires in COVID-19. Clones were sequenced by immunoSEQ multiplex PCR, and TCRdb holds only the in-frame ones, with some missing. Here the sample spans about 180,000 clones, almost 80% being singletons. Sample: PBMCs or T cells enriched from blood (not recorded which). The receptors stem from a woman in her forties or fifties who had recovered from COVID-19.

The rearrangement joins TRBV5-4 to TRBJ2-7; a possible D gene is TRBD2 (6 bases). The CDR3 totals 13 residues. Germline V gene sequence: CDR1 SGHNT, CDR2 YYREEE (reference sequence). Between the trimmed V and J ends, which lost 2 bases and 6 bases, there was a span of 12 bases. In DNA form, the CDR3 reads TGTGCCAGCAGCTTAACGGGAGCAATCGAGCAGTACTTC. It specifies CASSLTGAIEQYF.

The chain carries TRBV18 and TRBJ2-5; 10 bases map to TRBD2. The trim removed 3 bases at V and 3 bases at J, leaving 4 bases unmatched. Germline loops: CDR1 KGHSH, CDR2 LQKENI. The length of the CDR3 is 15 residues. CDR3 residues: CASSPSGRAEETQYF. CDR3 nucleotide sequence: TGTGCCAGCTCACCGAGCGGGAGGGCGGAAGAGACCCAGTACTTC.

This clone was detected many times. The CDR3 coding sequence is TGTGCCAGCAGCCCCCAGACAGGGAGTGAGCAGTTCTTC. Its translation: CASSPQTGSEQFF. The rearrangement links TRBV27 to TRBJ2-1; 7 bases match TRBD1. After removal of 6 bases from V and 9 bases from J, the junction contained 8 bases not matched to a gene. Germline V lookup: CDR1 MNHEY, CDR2 SMNVEV (reference sequence). The CDR3 has 13 residues.

The gene calls are TRBV24-1 and TRBJ2-7, with a weak D call TRBD2 (5 bases). The CDR3 is 14 amino acids. Germline V lookup: CDR1 KGHDR, CDR2 SFDVKD. V lost 4 bases to trimming and J lost 5 bases, with 14 bases between them. This CDR3 reads CATSESGITHEQYF. In nucleotides, the CDR3 is TGTGCCACCAGTGAATCCGGGATAACCCACGAGCAGTACTTC.

This chain's CDR3 is CASRYSGLYEQYF. Here the CDR3 DNA reads TGTGCCAGCAGATATTCAGGGCTCTACGAGCAGTACTTC. The chain carries TRBV6-5 and TRBJ2-7, with D possibly being TRBD1 (5 bases). Trimming removed 6 bases at V and 3 bases at J, with 12 bases between. Germline CDR1 MNHEY, CDR2 SVGAGI. The CDR3 sequence is 13 residues long.

This clone came up once. This chain uses TRBV3-1 (or the pseudogene TRBV3-2) with TRBJ1-1; 9 bases fit TRBD1. Germline loops: CDR1 LGHDT, CDR2 YNNKEL (reference sequence). The CDR3 covers 13 residues. The ends lost 3 bases at V and 7 bases at J; junction bases unmatched: 3. DNA for the CDR3: TGTGCCAGCAGCCATGGGACAGGGATTGAAGCTTTCTTT. This encodes CASSHGTGIEAFF.

CDR3 nucleotide sequence: TGTGCCAGCTCACCAGTGCGGGAGGGAGGCGAGCAGTTCTTC. Encoded protein: CASSPVREGGEQFF. This chain uses TRBV18 with TRBJ2-1; 9 bases line up with TRBD2. This CDR3 contains 14 residues. Germline trimming cut 2 bases from V and 10 bases from J; bases unmatched to any gene: 6. The germline V gene encodes CDR1 KGHSH and CDR2 LQKENI.

The chain carries TRBV29-1 and TRBJ2-3, with TRBD2 as a possible D gene (5 bases). CDR3 size: 13 residues. Germline loops: CDR1 SQVTM, CDR2 ANQGSEA. Between the trimmed V and J ends, which lost 4 bases and 1 base, there was a span of 9 bases. DNA for the CDR3: TGCAGCGTTGCAGACGGGGGCACAGATACGCAGTATTTT. As protein: CSVADGGTDTQYF.

The rearrangement uses TRBV18 and TRBJ2-1; D perhaps matches TRBD2 (6 bases). V lost 1 base and J 5 bases, leaving 15 bases between the germline ends. Germline V gene lookup returns CDR1 KGHSH and CDR2 LQKENI. The CDR3 loop spans 16 amino acids. CDR3 bases: TGTGCCAGCTCACCACGTCAGGGATGGGGGGACAATGAGCAGTTCTTC. Amino acid sequence: CASSPRQGWGDNEQFF.

The chain carries TRBV7-3 and TRBJ2-1; maybe TRBD2 (6 bases). The CDR3 loop spans 16 amino acids. Germline V gene lookup returns CDR1 SGHTA and CDR2 FQGTGA. V lost 5 bases to trimming and J lost 0 bases, with 14 bases between them. CDR3 DNA sequence: TGTGCCAGCAGCAAAGCGGGCGACAGCTCCTACAATGAGCAGTTCTTC. This translates into CASSKAGDSSYNEQFF.

J is TRBJ2-4 and V is TRBV7-2, with D perhaps TRBD2 (5 bases). This CDR3 spans 15 amino acids. Trimming stripped 0 bases from V and 6 bases from J, with 12 bases between. Germline lookup yields CDR1 SGHTA and CDR2 FQGNSA. The CDR3 region has the DNA TGTGCCAGCAGCTTAGCGGGGTCTACTAGAAACATTCAGTACTTC. It codes for CASSLAGSTRNIQYF.

This clone has a handful of counts. V gene TRBV11-2 combines with J gene TRBJ2-1; 10 bases are a match to TRBD1. The J segment lost 6 bases and the V segment lost 4 bases, leaving 6 bases of the junction unmatched. This CDR3 spans 15 amino acids. Germline V CDR1 and CDR2: SGHAT, FQNNGV. The CDR3 sequence is CASSSRDRGVNEQFF. As DNA, the CDR3 is TGTGCCAGCAGCTCGAGGGACAGGGGAGTCAATGAGCAGTTCTTC.

J is TRBJ1-1 and V is TRBV27; 7 nucleotides agree with TRBD1. Looked up from germline, CDR1 is MNHEY and CDR2 is SMNVEV (reference sequence). CDR3 length equals 15 residues. J lost 5 bases, V lost 4 bases, and 10 bases had no gene match. In DNA, the CDR3 is TGTGCCAGCAGTTCCTCACCAGGGGGGAGGACTGAAGCTTTCTTT. It translates to CASSSSPGGRTEAFF.

V usage is TRBV18 and J usage is TRBJ2-5, with TRBD1 as a possible D gene (6 bases). Trimming pared 3 bases from V and 1 base from J, leaving 15 bases between. Germline V gene sequence: CDR1 KGHSH, CDR2 LQKENI. The CDR3 runs to 16 residues. CDR3 sequence: CASSPRQAETQETQYF. The CDR3 DNA reads as TGTGCCAGCTCACCTCGACAGGCGGAAACCCAAGAGACCCAGTACTTC.

In its sample, this clone was seen once. The chain uses TRBV29-1 and TRBJ1-5, with a tentative D call TRBD1 (6 bases). Germline-derived CDR1 and CDR2 are SQVTM and ANQGSEA. With 4 bases removed from V and 0 bases from J, the gap between germline ends came to 13 bases. This CDR3 is built from 15 residues. CDR3 DNA sequence: TGCAGCGTTGGGGGACAAGGCTGTAGCAATCAGCCCCAGCATTTT. The encoded protein is CSVGGQGCSNQPQHF.

The chain is built from TRBV12-3 or TRBV12-4 and TRBJ2-1; D is possibly TRBD1 (8 bases). Trimming stripped 5 bases from V and 7 bases from J, with 12 bases between. The CDR3 consists of 13 residues. In nucleotides, the CDR3 is TGTGCCAGCAGTGAACAGGGGGGGAATGAGCAGTTCTTC. Residues: CASSEQGGNEQFF.

The chain links TRBV29-1 to TRBJ2-2; D is ambiguous. The ends were cut back, 4 bases at V and 1 base at J, with 10 bases in the middle. Germline V gives CDR1 SQVTM, CDR2 ANQGSEA. The CDR3 runs 14 residues. Here the CDR3 DNA reads TGCAGCGTTGCTGGGCTACGGAACACCGGGGAGCTGTTTTTT. Protein product: CSVAGLRNTGELFF.

The chain links TRBV7-9 to TRBJ1-6; D gene uncertain. V lost 5 bases, J lost 15 bases, and 14 bases lay in between. CDR3 length: 12 residues. Germline V gene data show CDR1 as SEHNR and CDR2 as FQNEAQ (reference sequence). CDR3 DNA sequence: TGTGCCAGCAGCCCCACCCCCGGGGACCTCCACTTT. Its translation: CASSPTPGDLHF.

The chain links TRBV27 to TRBJ1-1; possible D gene TRBD1, 5 bases. This CDR3 region has 13 residues. With 8 bases removed from V and 1 base from J, the gap between germline ends came to 11 bases. In germline, CDR1 is MNHEY, CDR2 SMNVEV (reference sequence). The CDR3 DNA is TGTGCCAGCCAACCGACAGCGAACACTGAAGCTTTCTTT. Residues: CASQPTANTEAFF.

This clone has only one observation. The V gene is TRBV27, the J gene TRBJ2-1; 15 nucleotides agree with TRBD2. The CDR3 spans 17 residues. The germline gives CDR1 MNHEY, CDR2 SMNVEV (reference sequence). The junction had 9 bases not matched to a gene; V was cut back by 4 bases and J by 8 bases. The CDR3 region is CASSSRGGLAGGYEQFF. The CDR3 DNA reads as TGTGCCAGCAGTTCCAGGGGCGGACTAGCGGGAGGGTATGAGCAGTTCTTC.

The V and J genes are TRBV28 and TRBJ1-5, with D tentatively TRBD1 (5 bases). V lost 2 bases, J lost 1 base, and 12 bases lay in between. Germline assignment: CDR1 MDHEN and CDR2 SYDVKM. The CDR3 loop spans 16 amino acids. CDR3 bases: TGTGCCAGCAGTTTAATTGGGGGAGGAAGCAATCAGCCCCAGCATTTT. Translated, it gives CASSLIGGGSNQPQHF.

The rearrangement joins TRBV3-1 (or the pseudogene TRBV3-2) to TRBJ2-5; TRBD2 aligns across 10 bases. Trimming removed 11 bases from V and 5 bases from J; junction bases left unmatched: 11. CDR1 is LGHDT, CDR2 YNNKEL, per germline (reference sequence). This CDR3 comprises 14 residues. CDR3 in amino acids: CAAKKAGGPETQYF. In DNA, the CDR3 is TGTGCCGCAAAGAAAGCGGGAGGGCCGGAGACCCAGTACTTC.